This passage covers 17 T cell receptor beta chains from one sample sequenced in a study of regulatory T cells in long-lasting Graves disease. For TCR beta, libraries came from iRepertoire HTBI primers and Arm-PCR of CDR3 regions. In TCRdb, the multiplex PCR reads were re-called with MiXCR into one record per CDR3 protein. The sample carries almost 350,000 distinct CDR3 sequences, 15% to 20% recorded once. Time point: persistent/refractory GD, antithyroid drugs over 5 years with positive TRAb. RNA from PBMCs was the source of the TCR library. The specimen was peripheral blood mononuclear cells (PBMCs), collected when the disease was refractory, from a patient treated with antithyroid drugs. The source is a female donor with Graves disease.

Turning to this clonotype: A much larger clone lies a single base off, so this may be a read error. This likely comes from a read error, as the CDR3 has no conserved phenylalanine or tryptophan at its end. V usage is TRBV6-5 and J usage is TRBJ2-2; D not certain. CDR3 size: 14 residues. The germline gives CDR1 MNHEY, CDR2 SVGAGI. Trimming stripped 0 bases from V and 5 bases from J, with 7 bases between. In DNA, the CDR3 is TGTGCCAGCAGTTACTCGATTGGGACCGGGGAGCTGTTTTCT. Residues: CASSYSIGTGELFS.

V is TRBV4-1 and J is TRBJ2-5, with D possibly being TRBD1 (6 bases). The ends were cut back, 1 base at V and 7 bases at J, with 19 bases in the middle. CDR1 and CDR2 (germline): MGHRA, YSYEKL. This CDR3 comprises 16 residues. CDR3 DNA sequence: TGCGCCAGCAGCCAAGTTCCACAGGGCCTCCCCGGGACCCAGTACTTC. Its protein product is CASSQVPQGLPGTQYF.

This chain joins TRBV7-9 and TRBJ2-7; no firm D call. The germline V gene encodes CDR1 SEHNR and CDR2 FQNEAQ (reference sequence). This CDR3 is 13 amino acids long. The V end lost 2 bases, the J end lost 4 bases, and 9 bases lay between the germline ends. The CDR3 DNA follows: TGTGCCAGCAGCTTAAGTCTGGGATACGAGCAGTACTTC. This gives the protein CASSLSLGYEQYF.

The rearrangement uses TRBV7-9 and TRBJ2-5; D might be TRBD2 (6 bases). The V end lost 6 bases, the J end lost 2 bases, and 13 bases lay between the germline ends. CDR1 and CDR2 from the germline V gene are SEHNR and FQNEAQ (reference sequence). This CDR3 has 14 residues. In nucleotides, the CDR3 is TGTGCCAGCAGTTCCACGGAGGGGCAAGAGACCCAGTACTTC. Amino acids: CASSSTEGQETQYF.

In the case of this clonotype: The junction and the germline gene differ at one end; a read error may be behind it. The chain carries TRBV4-3 and TRBJ1-5, with D uncertain. CDR1 is LGHNA, CDR2 YSLEER, per germline. This CDR3 comprises 15 residues. This chain's CDR3 is CAGSQDGYSNQPQHF. The CDR3 region has the DNA TGCGCCGGCAGCCAAGACGGGTATAGCAATCAGCCCCAGCATTTT.

Ten or more counts support this clonotype. This sequence joins TRBV3-1 and TRBJ1-1, with D tentatively TRBD1 (6 bases). Germline lookup yields CDR1 LGHDT and CDR2 YNNKEL (reference sequence). V lost 6 bases and J lost 1, with 12 bases in between. CDR3 length: 14 amino acids. The CDR3 loop reads CASSAWTANTEAFF. The CDR3 nucleotides read TGTGCCAGCAGTGCGTGGACAGCGAACACTGAAGCTTTCTTT.

The gene calls are TRBV4-1 and TRBJ1-2; D gene unclear. The CDR3 is 19 amino acids. Trimming cost V 0 bases and J 5 bases, with 25 bases left between them. The germline gives CDR1 MGHRA, CDR2 YSYEKL. The CDR3 DNA reads TGCGCCAGCAGCCAAGATGGGAACAGACCGACCTCACTAAAATATGGCTACACCTTC. Translation gives CASSQDGNRPTSLKYGYTF.

This clonotype was counted ten times or more. The rearrangement uses TRBV12-3 or TRBV12-4 and TRBJ1-2, with TRBD1 identical over 11 bases. The CDR3 is 15 amino acids. The ends lost 6 bases at V and 2 bases at J; junction bases unmatched: 5. CDR3 sequence (DNA): TGTGCCAGCAGCTGGACAGGGGGCGCGAACTATGGCTACACCTTC. Translating gives CASSWTGGANYGYTF.

Note on this clonotype: A far larger clone differs by one base, so this is likely a read error. The genes are TRBV12-3 or TRBV12-4 and TRBJ2-5; perhaps TRBD2 as D (6 bases). V lost 6 bases and J 1 base, leaving 12 bases between the germline ends. The CDR3 spans 14 residues. CDR3 bases: TGTGCCAGCAGCCAGTGGGGAGGCCAAGAGACCCAGTACTTC. This translates into CASSQWGGQETQYF.

In its sample, this clonotype was seen a few times. This chain joins TRBV2 and TRBJ2-1, with 13 bases identical to TRBD2. The J segment lost 0 bases and the V segment lost 2 bases, leaving 10 bases of the junction unmatched. Per the germline V gene, CDR1 is SNHLY and CDR2 is FYNNEI. CDR3 length: 20 residues. The CDR3 bases are TGTGCCAGCAGTGAAATCGGACTAGCGGGAGCTGGGAGCTCCTACAATGAGCAGTTCTTC. Amino acids: CASSEIGLAGAGSSYNEQFF.

This clonotype was counted at least ten times. The rearrangement uses TRBV2 and TRBJ2-7; D possibly matches TRBD1 or TRBD2 (5 bases each). CDR3 length equals 15 residues. From germline, CDR1 is SNHLY and CDR2 FYNNEI. Trimming stripped 6 bases from V and 2 bases from J, with 17 bases between. The CDR3 nucleotides read TGTGCCAGCAGAAACCCGGGGCTCTTTACCTACGAGCAGTACTTC. Protein: CASRNPGLFTYEQYF.

In regard to this clonotype: Possible read error: a much larger clone is one base away. The rearrangement links TRBV6-2 or TRBV6-3 to TRBJ2-5; maybe TRBD1 (7 bases). Trimming cost V 5 bases and J 4 bases, with 17 bases left between them. Germline V gene data show CDR1 as MNHEY and CDR2 as SVGEGT. The CDR3 totals 15 residues. CDR3 residues: CASSGNRGAGETQYF. CDR3 DNA sequence: TGTGCCAGCAGTGGGAACAGGGGAGCGGGAGAGACCCAGTACTTC.

In this sample, this clonotype turned up many times. V usage is TRBV7-2 and J usage is TRBJ2-2, with a tentative D call TRBD2 (6 bases). Looked up from germline, CDR1 is SGHTA and CDR2 is FQGNSA. Trimming cost V 1 base and J 2 bases, with 8 bases left between them. The CDR3 runs to 15 residues. Written as DNA, the CDR3 is TGTGCCAGCAGCTTAGTGGGGGGTAACACCGGGGAGCTGTTTTTT. Residues: CASSLVGGNTGELFF.

This clonotype showed up many times. Here the CDR3 reads CASSLEGAIEAFF. The DNA of the CDR3 is TGTGCCAGCAGTTTAGAGGGGGCTATTGAAGCTTTCTTT. The V gene is TRBV12-3 or TRBV12-4, the J gene TRBJ1-1; 7 positions agree with TRBD1. CDR3 length: 13 amino acids. The J segment lost 7 bases and the V segment lost 1 base, leaving 3 bases of the junction unmatched.

This clonotype was seen repeatedly, ten times or more. The V and J genes are TRBV11-1 and TRBJ2-7; 7 positions match TRBD1. V lost 3 bases and J lost 5; bases outside the gene matches: 10. Germline values: CDR1 SGHAT, CDR2 FQDESV (reference sequence). The CDR3 is made up of 15 amino acids. In nucleotides, the CDR3 is TGTGCCAGCAGCTTTCGGGACAGTCGGTACCACGAGCAGTACTTC. Its protein is CASSFRDSRYHEQYF.

A few counts support this clonotype. The rearrangement joins TRBV2 to TRBJ2-6; 9 nucleotides agree with TRBD1. The CDR3 is 20 residues long. Germline assignment: CDR1 SNHLY and CDR2 FYNNEI. V was clipped by 5 bases and J by 0 bases; unmatched bases: 14. CDR3 in DNA: TGTGCCAGCAGTCAACAGGGGGCGCGATGGAGAACCTCTGGGGCCAACGTCCTGACTTTC. Translation: CASSQQGARWRTSGANVLTF.

This clonotype has ten or more counts. The rearrangement uses TRBV7-9 and TRBJ2-1; 11 bases fit TRBD2. This CDR3 contains 18 residues. CDR1 and CDR2 from the germline V gene are SEHNR and FQNEAQ (reference sequence). V dropped 0 bases and J dropped 5; count of bases not matched to a gene: 9. Here the CDR3 reads CASSLAPPLAGVHNEQFF. In DNA form, the CDR3 reads TGTGCCAGCAGCTTAGCCCCCCCACTAGCGGGAGTACACAATGAGCAGTTCTTC.